The entry that follows covers one T cell receptor (beta chain) sequence. Its antigen is unknown. This sample stems from a study of T-cell memory formation after mild COVID-19. Study-wide points: Among contracting clones, CD4+ were mainly CM/EM and CD8+ enriched in EMRA. Researchers could not confirm that second-wave clones peaking on day 37 targeted SARS-CoV-2. Balance between CD4 and CD8 was seen in clones contracting day 15 to 85, and a CD4+ lean was seen in later expanders.

5'RACE, which relied on constant-segment primers, yielded TCR alpha and TCR beta cDNA libraries carrying sample barcodes and UMIs. TCRdb itself ran the 5' RACE reads through MiXCR, one entry per CDR3 protein. The repertoire holds 400,000 to 500,000 distinct CDR3 sequences, with about 19% as singletons. Germline assignment: CDR1 SNHLY and CDR2 FYNNEI. CDR3 length equals 14 residues. Trimming shortened V by 8 bases and J by 1 base, and 12 bases separated the two germline ends. The chain carries TRBV2 and TRBJ2-1; a weak D match, TRBD1 (6 bases). Sequencing was carried out using PBMCs or a T cell subset sorted from them (not recorded which). The receptor was derived from an adult woman who had mild COVID-19 (a few samples of this study predate the infection). Cell type and time point are not known. CDR3 bases: TGTGCCAGCGGACAGAGGACATCCTACAATGAGCAGTTCTTC. Encoded protein: CASGQRTSYNEQFF.